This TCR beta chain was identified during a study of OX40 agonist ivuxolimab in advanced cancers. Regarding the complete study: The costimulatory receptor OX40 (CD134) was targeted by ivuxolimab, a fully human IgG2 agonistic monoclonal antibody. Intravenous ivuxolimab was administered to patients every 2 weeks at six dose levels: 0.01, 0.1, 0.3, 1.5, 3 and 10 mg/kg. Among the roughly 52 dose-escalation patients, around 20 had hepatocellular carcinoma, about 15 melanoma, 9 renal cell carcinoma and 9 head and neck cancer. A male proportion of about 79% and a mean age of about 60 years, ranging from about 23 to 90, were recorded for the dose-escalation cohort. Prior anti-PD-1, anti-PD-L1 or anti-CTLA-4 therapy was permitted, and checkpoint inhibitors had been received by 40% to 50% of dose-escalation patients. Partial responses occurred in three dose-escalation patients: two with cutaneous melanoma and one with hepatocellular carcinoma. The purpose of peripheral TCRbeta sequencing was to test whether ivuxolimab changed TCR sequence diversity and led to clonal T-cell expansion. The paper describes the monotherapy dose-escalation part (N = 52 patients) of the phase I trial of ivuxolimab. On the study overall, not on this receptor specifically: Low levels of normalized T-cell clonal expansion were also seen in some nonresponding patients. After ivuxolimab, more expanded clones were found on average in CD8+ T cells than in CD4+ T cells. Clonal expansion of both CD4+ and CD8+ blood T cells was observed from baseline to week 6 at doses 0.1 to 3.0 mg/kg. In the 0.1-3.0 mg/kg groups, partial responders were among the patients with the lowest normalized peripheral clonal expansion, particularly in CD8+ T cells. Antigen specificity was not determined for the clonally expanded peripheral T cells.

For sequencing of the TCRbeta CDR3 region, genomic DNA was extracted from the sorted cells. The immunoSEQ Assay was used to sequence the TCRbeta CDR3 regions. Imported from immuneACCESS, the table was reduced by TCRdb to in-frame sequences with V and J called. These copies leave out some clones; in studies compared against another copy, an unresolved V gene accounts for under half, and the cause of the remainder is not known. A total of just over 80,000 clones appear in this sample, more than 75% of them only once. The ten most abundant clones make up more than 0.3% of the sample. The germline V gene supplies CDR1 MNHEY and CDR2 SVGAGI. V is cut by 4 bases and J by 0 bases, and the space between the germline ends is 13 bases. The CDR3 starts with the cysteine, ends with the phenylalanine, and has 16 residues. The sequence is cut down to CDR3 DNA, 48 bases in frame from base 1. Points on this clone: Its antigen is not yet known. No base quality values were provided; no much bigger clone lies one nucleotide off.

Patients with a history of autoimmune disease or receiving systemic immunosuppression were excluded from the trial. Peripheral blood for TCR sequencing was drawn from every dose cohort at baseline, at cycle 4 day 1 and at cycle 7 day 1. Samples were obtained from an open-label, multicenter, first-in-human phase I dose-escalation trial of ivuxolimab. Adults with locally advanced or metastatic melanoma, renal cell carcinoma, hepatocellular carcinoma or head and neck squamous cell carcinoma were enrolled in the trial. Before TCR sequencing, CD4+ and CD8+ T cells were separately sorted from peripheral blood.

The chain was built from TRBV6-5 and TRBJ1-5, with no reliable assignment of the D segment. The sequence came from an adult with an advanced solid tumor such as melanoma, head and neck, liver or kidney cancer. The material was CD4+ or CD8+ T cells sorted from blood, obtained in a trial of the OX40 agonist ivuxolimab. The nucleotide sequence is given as TGTGCCAGCAGTTCCGCGGGCCATACTAGCAATCAGCCCCAGCATTTT. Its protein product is CASSSAGHTSNQPQHF.